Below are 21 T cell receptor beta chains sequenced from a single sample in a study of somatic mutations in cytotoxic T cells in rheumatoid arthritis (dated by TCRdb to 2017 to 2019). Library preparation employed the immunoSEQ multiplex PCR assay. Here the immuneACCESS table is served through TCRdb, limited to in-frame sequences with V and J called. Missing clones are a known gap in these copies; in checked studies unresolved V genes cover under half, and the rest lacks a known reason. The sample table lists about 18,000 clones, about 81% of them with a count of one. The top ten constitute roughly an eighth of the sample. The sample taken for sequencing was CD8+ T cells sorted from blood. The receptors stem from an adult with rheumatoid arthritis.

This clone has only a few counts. This CDR3 reads CSVGGGRGYEQYF. CDR3 DNA sequence: TGCAGCGTTGGGGGCGGTAGGGGCTACGAGCAGTACTTC. This rearrangement joins TRBV29-1 to TRBJ2-7, with D possibly matching TRBD1 (5 bases). The germline gives CDR1 SQVTM, CDR2 ANQGSEA. V was pared by 4 bases and J by 3 bases, with 13 bases between. The CDR3 is made up of 13 amino acids.

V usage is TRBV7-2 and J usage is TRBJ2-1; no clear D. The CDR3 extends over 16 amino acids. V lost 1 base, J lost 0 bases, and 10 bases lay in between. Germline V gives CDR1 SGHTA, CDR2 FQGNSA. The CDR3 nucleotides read TGTGCCAGCAGCTTAGACGGACGCGGCTCCTACAATGAGCAGTTCTTC. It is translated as CASSLDGRGSYNEQFF. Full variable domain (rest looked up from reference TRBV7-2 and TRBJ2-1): GAGVSQSPSNKVTEKGKDVELRCDPISGHTALYWYRQSLGQGLEFLIYFQGNSAPDKSGLPSDRFSAERTGGSVSTLTIQRTQQEDSAVYLCASSLDGRGSYNEQFFGPGTRLTVL.

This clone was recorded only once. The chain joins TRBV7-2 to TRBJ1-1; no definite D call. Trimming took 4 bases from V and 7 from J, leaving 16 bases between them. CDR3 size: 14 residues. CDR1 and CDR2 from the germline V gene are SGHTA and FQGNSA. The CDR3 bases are TGTGCCAGCAGCTGGGCCAGAACGAGATTTGAAGCTTTCTTT. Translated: CASSWARTRFEAFF.

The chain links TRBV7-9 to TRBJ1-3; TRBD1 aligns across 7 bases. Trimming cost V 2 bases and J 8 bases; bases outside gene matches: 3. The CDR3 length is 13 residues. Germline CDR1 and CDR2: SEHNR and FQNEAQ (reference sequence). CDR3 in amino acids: CASSLRQGHTIYF. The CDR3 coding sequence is TGTGCCAGCAGCTTACGACAGGGCCACACCATATATTTT.

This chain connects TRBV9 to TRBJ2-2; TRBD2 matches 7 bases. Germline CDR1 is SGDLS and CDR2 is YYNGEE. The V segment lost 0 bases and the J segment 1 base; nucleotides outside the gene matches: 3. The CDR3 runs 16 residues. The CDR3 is CASSVGGGGNTGELFF. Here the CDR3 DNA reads TGTGCCAGCAGCGTAGGCGGGGGTGGGAACACCGGGGAGCTGTTTTTT.

Here the CDR3 reads CASSLAGDEQYF. The CDR3 DNA follows: TGCGCCAGCAGCTTGGCGGGGGACGAGCAGTACTTC. The J gene is TRBJ2-7, the V gene TRBV5-1; D may be TRBD2 (6 bases). The CDR3 runs 12 residues. CDR1 is SGHRS, CDR2 YFSETQ, per germline. Deletions cut 0 bases from V and 5 bases from J, with 6 bases between.

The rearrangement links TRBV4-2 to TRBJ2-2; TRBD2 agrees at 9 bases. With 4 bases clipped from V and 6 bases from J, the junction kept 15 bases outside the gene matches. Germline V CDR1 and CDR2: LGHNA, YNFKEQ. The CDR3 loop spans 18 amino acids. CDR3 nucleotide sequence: TGTGCCAGCAGCCCCCCCGGGGGGGTAGCGGGGGTGTCCGGGGAGCTGTTTTTT. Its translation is CASSPPGGVAGVSGELFF.

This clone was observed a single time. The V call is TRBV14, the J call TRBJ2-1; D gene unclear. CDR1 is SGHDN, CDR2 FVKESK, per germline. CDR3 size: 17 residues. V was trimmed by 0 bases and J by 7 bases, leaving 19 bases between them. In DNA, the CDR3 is TGTGCCAGCAGCCAAGAAATAGGGTGGGGTACTGTGAATGAGCAGTTCTTC. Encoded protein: CASSQEIGWGTVNEQFF.

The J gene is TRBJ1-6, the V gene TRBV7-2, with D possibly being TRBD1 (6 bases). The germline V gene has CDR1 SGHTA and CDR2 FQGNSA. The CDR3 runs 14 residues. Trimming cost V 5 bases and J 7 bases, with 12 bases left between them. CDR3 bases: TGTGCCAGCAGCCCCAGGGGAGGCAATTCACCCCTCCACTTT. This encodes CASSPRGGNSPLHF. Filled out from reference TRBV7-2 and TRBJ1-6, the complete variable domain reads GAGVSQSPSNKVTEKGKDVELRCDPISGHTALYWYRQSLGQGLEFLIYFQGNSAPDKSGLPSDRFSAERTGGSVSTLTIQRTQQEDSAVYLCASSPRGGNSPLHFGNGTRLTVT.

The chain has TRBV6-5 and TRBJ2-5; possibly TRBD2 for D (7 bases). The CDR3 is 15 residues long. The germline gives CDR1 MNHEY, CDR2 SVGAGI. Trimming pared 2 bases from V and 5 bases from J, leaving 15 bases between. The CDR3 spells CASSYGGGGTETQYF. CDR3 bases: TGTGCCAGCAGTTACGGCGGGGGCGGTACGGAGACCCAGTACTTC.

CDR3 sequence: CASSFGASNSPLHF. CDR3 sequence (DNA): TGTGCCAGCAGTTTCGGCGCCTCTAATTCACCCCTCCACTTT. The chain joins TRBV27 to TRBJ1-6; D unclear. V lost 3 bases, J lost 6 bases, and 9 bases lay in between. The CDR3 has 14 residues. Germline CDR1 and CDR2: MNHEY and SMNVEV (reference sequence).

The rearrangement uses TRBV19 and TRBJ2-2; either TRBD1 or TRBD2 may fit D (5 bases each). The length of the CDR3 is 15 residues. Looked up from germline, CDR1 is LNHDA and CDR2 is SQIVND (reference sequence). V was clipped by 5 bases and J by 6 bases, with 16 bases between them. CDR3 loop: CASSPPGAGAGELFF. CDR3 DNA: TGTGCCAGTAGTCCCCCCGGGGCAGGCGCCGGGGAGCTGTTTTTT.

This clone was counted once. This chain's CDR3 is CASSFYTGTQETQYF. In nucleotides, the CDR3 is TGTGCCAGCAGCTTCTACACCGGGACCCAAGAGACCCAGTACTTC. This rearrangement joins TRBV7-2 to TRBJ2-5; D may match TRBD1 or TRBD2 (5 bases each). This CDR3 is built from 15 residues. CDR1 and CDR2 from the germline V gene are SGHTA and FQGNSA. V gave up 3 bases and J gave up 1 base, with 12 bases separating them.

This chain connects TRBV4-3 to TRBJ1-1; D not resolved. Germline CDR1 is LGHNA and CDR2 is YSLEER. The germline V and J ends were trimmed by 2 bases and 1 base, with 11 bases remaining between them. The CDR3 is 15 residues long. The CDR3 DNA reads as TGCGCCAGCAGCCAATCTTGGCCGACGAACACTGAAGCTTTCTTT. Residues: CASSQSWPTNTEAFF.

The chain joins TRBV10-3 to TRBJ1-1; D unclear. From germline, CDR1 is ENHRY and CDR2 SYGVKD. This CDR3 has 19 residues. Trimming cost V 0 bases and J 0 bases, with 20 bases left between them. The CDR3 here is CAISESTIAALTVNTEAFF. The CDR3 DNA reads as TGTGCCATCAGTGAGTCGACGATTGCTGCTCTGACGGTGAACACTGAAGCTTTCTTT.

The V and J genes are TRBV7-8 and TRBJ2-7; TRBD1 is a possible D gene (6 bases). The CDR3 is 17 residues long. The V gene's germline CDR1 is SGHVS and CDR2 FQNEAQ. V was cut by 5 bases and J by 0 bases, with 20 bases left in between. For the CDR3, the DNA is TGTGCCAGCAGCCATTACAGACAGGATACTACCTCCTACGAGCAGTACTTC. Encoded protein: CASSHYRQDTTSYEQYF.

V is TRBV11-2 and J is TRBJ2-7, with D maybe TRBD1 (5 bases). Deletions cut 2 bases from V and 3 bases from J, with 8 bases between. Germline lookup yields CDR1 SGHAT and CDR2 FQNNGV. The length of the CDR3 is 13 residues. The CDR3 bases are TGTGCCAGCAGCTTACCAGGGATCTACGAGCAGTACTTC. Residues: CASSLPGIYEQYF.

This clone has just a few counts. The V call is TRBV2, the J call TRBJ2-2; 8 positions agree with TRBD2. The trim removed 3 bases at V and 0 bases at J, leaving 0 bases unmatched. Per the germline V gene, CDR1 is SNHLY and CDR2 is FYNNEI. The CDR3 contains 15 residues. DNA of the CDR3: TGTGCCAGCAGTGAGCGGGAGGCGAACACCGGGGAGCTGTTTTTT. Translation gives CASSEREANTGELFF.

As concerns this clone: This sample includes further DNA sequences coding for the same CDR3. The CDR3 loop is CASSWGLAGSYEQYF. The CDR3 DNA follows: TGCGCCAGCAGCTGGGGACTAGCGGGGTCCTACGAGCAGTACTTC. The gene calls are TRBV5-1 and TRBJ2-7; 13 bases match TRBD2. V lost 3 bases and J lost 1; bases outside the gene matches: 1. In germline, CDR1 is SGHRS, CDR2 YFSETQ. The CDR3 is made up of 15 amino acids.

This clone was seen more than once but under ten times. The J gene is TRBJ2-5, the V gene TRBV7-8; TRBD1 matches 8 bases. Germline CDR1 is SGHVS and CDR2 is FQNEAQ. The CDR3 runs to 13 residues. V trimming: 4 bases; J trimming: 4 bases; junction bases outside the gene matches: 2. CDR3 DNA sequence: TGTGCCAGCAGCTCCGGGACAGGAGAGACCCAGTACTTC. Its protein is CASSSGTGETQYF.

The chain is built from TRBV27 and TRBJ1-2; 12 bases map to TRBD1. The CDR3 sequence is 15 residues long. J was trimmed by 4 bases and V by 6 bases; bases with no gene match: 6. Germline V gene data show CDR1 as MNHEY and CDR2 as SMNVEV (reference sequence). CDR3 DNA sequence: TGTGCCAGCAGCCCGGGGACAGGGGGCAGCTATGGCTACACCTTC. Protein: CASSPGTGGSYGYTF.